The entry below gives a single T cell receptor beta chain sequence along with its context. In this sample, this clonotype turned up a few times. It has no known antigen specificity. Per-base qualities were not stored, and no clone one base away is much larger. Based on the germline V gene (reference sequence), the CDR1 and CDR2 sequences are LGHDT and YNNKEL. Relative to germline, V is 0 bases shorter and J is 4 bases shorter, with 13 bases between their ends. Inclusive of the bounding cysteine and phenylalanine, the CDR3 is 16 residues long. The entry retains the CDR3 DNA only, 48 bases that are in frame from base 1. These data originate in a study of CD8 T cells in ankylosing spondylitis listed by TCRdb under 2017. For context, the study as a whole: The study set out to find disease-linked TCR variants by profiling T cell receptor beta repertoires in ankylosing spondylitis patients and healthy donors. In total, the full study cohort was made up of 100 to 140 healthy donors and approximately 24 ankylosing spondylitis patients. Peripheral blood was sampled, and synovial fluid was additionally collected from ankylosing spondylitis patients.

Data came from an Illumina HiSeq 2500. Quantitative 5'-RACE with molecular barcodes was the method used to prepare the TCR beta libraries. Under the source paper's analysis protocol: Disease-linked TCR variants were identified with a new computational method built on a probabilistic model of VDJ rearrangement. TCRdb reprocessing: public reads trimmed at Q25 with fastp, clones called with MiXCR, in-frame beta chains kept. Every entry covers one CDR3 protein and lists the most common genes and DNA from its rows. These V and J calls derive from TCRdb rather than the authors' analysis. The sample table lists around 150,000 distinct CDR3 sequences, approximately 48% of them with a count of one. The ten largest account for roughly 15% of the sample. Here is what the overall study found, with its caveats: Some motif variants were previously reported in synovial fluid and blood of reactive arthritis patients, suggesting common disease-initiation mechanisms. The disease-linked clones were reported to be significantly enriched in matched synovial fluid samples from ankylosing spondylitis patients. Blood from ankylosing spondylitis patients appeared to be characterized by a TCR beta motif composed of eight highly homologous amino acid variants. In peripheral blood, the disease-linked clones were found at relatively low frequencies and had a CD8+ phenotype.

Synovial fluid samples were matched to blood samples from the same ankylosing spondylitis patients. The sample comprised synovial fluid, either unsorted or a sorted T cell fraction (not recorded which). This sequence originates from a male donor with ankylosing spondylitis. The rearrangement joined TRBV3-1 to TRBJ2-1; perhaps TRBD2 is the D gene, with 6 bases matching. The CDR3 protein is CASSQDLSGRYNEQFF. The DNA sequence reads TGTGCCAGCAGCCAAGATTTGAGCGGGCGTTACAATGAGCAGTTCTTC.